Following are 12 T cell receptor beta chains from one sample sequenced in a study of early T cells in non-severe SARS-CoV-2 infection. Using its own MiXCR run on the 5' RACE reads, TCRdb lists one record per CDR3 protein. The sample records under 20,000 distinct CDR3 sequences, 4.5% to 6% being singletons. The source material was whole blood, sampled at baseline. These receptors were obtained from an adult who was a healthcare worker with PCR-confirmed SARS-CoV-2 infection or an uninfected control (not recorded which).

This clonotype occurred many times. The chain has TRBV6-6 and TRBJ2-7, with D unclear. CDR1 and CDR2 (germline): MNHNY, SVGAGI (reference sequence). This CDR3 comprises 12 residues. With 6 bases removed from V and 2 bases from J, the gap between germline ends came to 8 bases. CDR3 DNA sequence: TGTGCCAGCAGCCGACGAACCTACGAGCAGTACTTC. This gives the protein CASSRRTYEQYF.

This clonotype appeared many times. The V gene is TRBV20-1, the J gene TRBJ2-7, with 7 positions matching TRBD1. Trimming removed 4 bases from V and 6 bases from J; junction bases left unmatched: 6. This CDR3 contains 12 residues. CDR1 and CDR2 from the germline V gene are DFQATT and SNEGSKA (reference sequence). The CDR3 region is CSATTGSGEQYF. The CDR3 DNA is TGCAGTGCTACGACAGGGTCCGGCGAGCAGTACTTC.

This clonotype was recorded at least ten times. The chain couples TRBV20-1 to TRBJ2-7; perhaps TRBD2 as D (7 bases). The CDR3 length is 13 residues. CDR1 and CDR2 from the germline V gene are DFQATT and SNEGSKA (reference sequence). V shed 5 bases and J shed 1 base, with 12 bases lying between them. The DNA of the CDR3 is TGCAGTGCTGGGGGGGGGCAGTCCTACGAGCAGTACTTC. Translated: CSAGGGQSYEQYF.

This clonotype has just a few counts. The J gene is TRBJ2-3, the V gene TRBV30; 8 bases match TRBD2. The ends lost 0 bases at V and 5 bases at J; junction bases unmatched: 7. Germline V lookup: CDR1 GTSNPN, CDR2 SVGIG (reference sequence). The CDR3 spans 15 residues. This CDR3 is CAWSVRTSGGDTQYF. As DNA, the CDR3 is TGTGCCTGGAGTGTACGAACCAGCGGGGGAGATACGCAGTATTTT.

This clonotype was picked up many times. This chain links TRBV11-2 with TRBJ2-3; D not resolved. The ends were cut back, 4 bases at V and 2 bases at J, with 16 bases in the middle. Germline assignment: CDR1 SGHAT and CDR2 FQNNGV. The CDR3 extends over 16 amino acids. The CDR3 DNA sequence: TGTGCCAGCAGCTCCGGAAACTACCCATACACAGATACGCAGTATTTT. Its translation is CASSSGNYPYTDTQYF. Full variable domain (missing parts from reference TRBV11-2 and TRBJ2-3): EAGVAQSPRYKIIEKRQSVAFWCNPISGHATLYWYQQILGQGPKLLIQFQNNGVVDDSQLPKDRFSAERLKGVDSTLKIQPAKLEDSAVYLCASSSGNYPYTDTQYFGPGTRLTVL.

By share, this clonotype ranks as medium-sized. The chain combines TRBV6-2 or TRBV6-3 with TRBJ2-5, with D perhaps TRBD2 (5 bases). The CDR3 is 14 residues long. Trimming shortened V by 8 bases and J by 3 bases, and 16 bases separated the two germline ends. Looked up from germline, CDR1 is MNHEY and CDR2 is SVGEGT. As DNA, the CDR3 is TGTGCCAGCGGACTCCGAACCGGTGAAGAGACCCAGTACTTC. It codes for CASGLRTGEETQYF.

This clonotype was found many times. The V gene is TRBV4-2, the J gene TRBJ1-5; D is unresolved. Germline assignment: CDR1 LGHNA and CDR2 YNFKEQ. Trimming removed 0 bases at V and 0 bases at J, with 9 bases between. This CDR3 has 16 residues. CDR3 coding DNA: TGTGCCAGCAGCCAAGACAGGCCATATAGCAATCAGCCCCAGCATTTT. The encoded protein is CASSQDRPYSNQPQHF.

This clonotype was seen ten or more times. The rearrangement links TRBV19 to TRBJ1-1; D gene ambiguous. Looked up from germline, CDR1 is LNHDA and CDR2 is SQIVND (reference sequence). V shed 8 bases and J shed 7 bases, with 11 bases lying between them. CDR3 size: 11 residues. The CDR3 loop is CASQTQVEAFF. CDR3 coding DNA: TGTGCCAGTCAGACCCAGGTTGAAGCTTTCTTT.

This clonotype was detected many times. In DNA, the CDR3 is TGCAGTGCTAGAGATATGGGGACAGGGGGCTACTATGGCTACACCTTC. As protein: CSARDMGTGGYYGYTF. V is TRBV20-1 and J is TRBJ1-2; 12 nucleotides match TRBD1. CDR1 and CDR2 from the germline V gene are DFQATT and SNEGSKA (reference sequence). The CDR3 consists of 16 residues. Losses at the gene ends were 0 bases for V and 3 bases for J; bases not matched to a gene: 5.

By share, this clonotype counts as medium-sized. The rearrangement links TRBV30 to TRBJ2-3; TRBD2 aligns across 9 bases. Germline V gene lookup returns CDR1 GTSNPN and CDR2 SVGIG (reference sequence). This CDR3 has 16 amino acids. The ends lost 2 bases at V and 6 bases at J; junction bases unmatched: 12. The CDR3 DNA is TGTGCCTGGAGTTTTACTAGCGGGTATCAAGGGGATACGCAGTATTTT. Protein product: CAWSFTSGYQGDTQYF.

This clonotype was picked up many times. The rearrangement joins TRBV6-2 or TRBV6-3 to TRBJ2-3, with TRBD2 identical over 13 bases. The V gene end was trimmed by 6 bases and the J gene end by 6 bases; junction bases not matched to a gene: 15. The germline gives CDR1 MNHEY, CDR2 SVGEGT. The CDR3 totals 18 residues. The CDR3 region is CASSYLPGLAGSRDTQYF. Written as DNA, the CDR3 is TGTGCCAGCAGCTACCTACCGGGACTAGCGGGGTCCCGCGATACGCAGTATTTT.

In its sample, this clonotype was seen many times. The chain joins TRBV12-3 or TRBV12-4 to TRBJ1-5; TRBD1 aligns across 8 bases. V shed 5 bases, J shed 6 bases, and the junction held 6 bases outside the gene matches. This CDR3 is 14 amino acids long. The CDR3 spells CASSLQGVGQPQHF. Here the CDR3 DNA reads TGTGCCAGCAGTCTACAGGGGGTAGGTCAGCCCCAGCATTTT.